In this sample, the clone carrying this TCR beta chain turned up a few times. Its antigen remains unknown. The primer mix had 60 Vbeta and 13 Jbeta primers. Generated by immunoSEQ multiplex PCR, the TCRdb table keeps only in-frame clones and is missing some. The table has 110,000 to 150,000 clones, around 80% seen once. This sample was taken from a study of cytomegalovirus exposure and HLA in healthy donors. The CDR3 has 13 amino acids. Germline loops: CDR1 GTSNPN, CDR2 SVGIG (reference sequence). The trim removed 3 bases at V and 0 bases at J, leaving 1 base unmatched. Study results and caveats: TCR association rates varied by HLA locus in a later analysis, with DRB1 highest and HLA-C lowest.

The V call is TRBV30, the J call TRBJ1-1; 7 bases agree with TRBD1. The sample taken for sequencing was PBMCs. The source of this sequence is a woman between 40 and 55 years old in good health and CMV-seropositive. CDR3 region: CAWRGQLNTEAFF. In DNA, the CDR3 is TGTGCCTGGAGGGGACAGCTGAACACTGAAGCTTTCTTT.